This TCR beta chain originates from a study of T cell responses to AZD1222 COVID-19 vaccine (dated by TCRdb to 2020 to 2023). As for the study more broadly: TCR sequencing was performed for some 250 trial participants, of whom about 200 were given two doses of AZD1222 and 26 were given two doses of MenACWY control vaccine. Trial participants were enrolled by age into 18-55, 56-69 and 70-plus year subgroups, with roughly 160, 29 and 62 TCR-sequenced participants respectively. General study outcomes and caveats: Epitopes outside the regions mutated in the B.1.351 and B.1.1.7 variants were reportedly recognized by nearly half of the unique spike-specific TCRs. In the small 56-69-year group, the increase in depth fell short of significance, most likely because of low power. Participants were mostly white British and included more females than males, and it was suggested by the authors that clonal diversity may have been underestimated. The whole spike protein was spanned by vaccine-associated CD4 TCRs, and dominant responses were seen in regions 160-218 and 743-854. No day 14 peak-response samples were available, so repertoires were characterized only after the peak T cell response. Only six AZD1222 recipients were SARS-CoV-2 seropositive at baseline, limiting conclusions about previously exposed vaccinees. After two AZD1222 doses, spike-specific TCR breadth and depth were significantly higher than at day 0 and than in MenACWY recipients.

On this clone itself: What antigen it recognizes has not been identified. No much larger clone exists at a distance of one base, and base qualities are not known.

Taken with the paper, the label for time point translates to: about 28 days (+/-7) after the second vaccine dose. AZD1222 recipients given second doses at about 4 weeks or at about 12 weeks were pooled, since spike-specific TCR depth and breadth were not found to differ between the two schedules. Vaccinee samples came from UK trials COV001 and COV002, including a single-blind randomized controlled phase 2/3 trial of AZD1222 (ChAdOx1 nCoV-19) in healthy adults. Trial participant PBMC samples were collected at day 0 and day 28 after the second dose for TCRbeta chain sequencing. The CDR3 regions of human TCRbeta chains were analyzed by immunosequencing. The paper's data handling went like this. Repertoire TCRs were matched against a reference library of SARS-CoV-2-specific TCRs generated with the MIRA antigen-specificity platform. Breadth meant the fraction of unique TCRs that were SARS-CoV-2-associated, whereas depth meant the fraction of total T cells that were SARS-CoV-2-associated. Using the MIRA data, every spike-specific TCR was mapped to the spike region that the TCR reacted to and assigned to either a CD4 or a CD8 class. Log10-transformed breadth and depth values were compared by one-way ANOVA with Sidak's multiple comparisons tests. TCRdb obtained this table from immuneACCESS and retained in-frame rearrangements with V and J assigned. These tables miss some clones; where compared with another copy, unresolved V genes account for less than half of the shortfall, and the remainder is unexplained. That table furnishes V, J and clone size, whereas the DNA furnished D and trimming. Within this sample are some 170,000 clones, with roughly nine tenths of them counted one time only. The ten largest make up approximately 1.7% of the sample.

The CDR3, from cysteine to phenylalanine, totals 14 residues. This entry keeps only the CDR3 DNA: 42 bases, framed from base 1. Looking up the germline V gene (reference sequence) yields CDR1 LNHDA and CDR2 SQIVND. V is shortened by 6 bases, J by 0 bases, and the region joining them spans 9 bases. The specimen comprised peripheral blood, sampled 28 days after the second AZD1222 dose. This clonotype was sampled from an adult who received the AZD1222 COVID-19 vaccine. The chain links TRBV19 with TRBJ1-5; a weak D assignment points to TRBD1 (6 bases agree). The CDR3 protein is CASSSDSSNQPQHF. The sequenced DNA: TGTGCCAGTAGCTCGGACAGTAGCAATCAGCCCCAGCATTTT.